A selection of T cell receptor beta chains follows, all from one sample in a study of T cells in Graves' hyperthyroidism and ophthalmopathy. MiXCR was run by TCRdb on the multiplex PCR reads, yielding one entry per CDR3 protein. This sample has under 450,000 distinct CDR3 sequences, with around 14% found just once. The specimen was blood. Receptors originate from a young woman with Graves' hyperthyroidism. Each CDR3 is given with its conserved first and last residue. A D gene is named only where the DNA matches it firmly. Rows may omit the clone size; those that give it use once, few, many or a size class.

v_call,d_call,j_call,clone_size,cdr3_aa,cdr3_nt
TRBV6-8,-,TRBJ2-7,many,CASSYSNYQGDYEQYF,TGTGCCAGCAGTTACTCGAACTACCAAGGGGACTACGAGCAGTACTTC
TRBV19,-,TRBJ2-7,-,CASSETGSPGEQYF,TGTGCCAGTAGTGAAACAGGGTCTCCAGGCGAGCAGTACTTC
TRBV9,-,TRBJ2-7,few,CASSVVGFQSEQYF,TGTGCCAGCAGCGTAGTTGGTTTTCAGTCCGAGCAGTACTTC
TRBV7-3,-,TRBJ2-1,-,CASSRLMAAPYNEQFF,TGTGCCAGCAGCCGCCTTATGGCTGCCCCGTACAATGAGCAGTTCTTC
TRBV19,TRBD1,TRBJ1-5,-,CASSPQDRGAQPQHF,TGTGCCAGTAGTCCCCAGGACAGGGGGGCTCAGCCCCAGCATTTT
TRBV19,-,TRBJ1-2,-,CASSQDGFYGYTF,TGTGCCAGTAGCCAAGACGGATTCTATGGCTACACCTTC
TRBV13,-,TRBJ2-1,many,CASSAWDTEHNEQFF,TGTGCCAGCAGCGCGTGGGACACCGAGCACAATGAGCAGTTCTTC
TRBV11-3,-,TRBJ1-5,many,CASSFVANQPQHF,TGTGCCAGCAGCTTCGTAGCTAATCAGCCCCAGCATTTT
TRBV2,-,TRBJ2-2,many,CASSQTRRRTGELFF,TGTGCCAGCAGCCAGACTCGGCGGCGAACCGGGGAGCTGTTTTTT
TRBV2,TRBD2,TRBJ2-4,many,CASTSGRGVNIQYF,TGTGCCAGCACCAGCGGGAGGGGAGTGAACATTCAGTACTTC
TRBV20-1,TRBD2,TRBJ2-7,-,CSARGFRGRAYEQYF,TGCAGTGCTAGAGGTTTCCGCGGGAGGGCCTACGAGCAGTACTTC
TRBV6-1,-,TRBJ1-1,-,CASRKRQAGNTEAFF,TGTGCCAGCAGAAAACGACAGGCCGGGAACACTGAAGCTTTCTTT
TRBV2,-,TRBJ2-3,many,CASSERTSTDTQYF,TGTGCCAGCAGTGAGCGGACTAGCACAGATACGCAGTATTTT
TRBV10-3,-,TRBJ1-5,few,CAISGQGNQPQHF,TGTGCCATCAGTGGGCAGGGTAATCAGCCCCAGCATTTT
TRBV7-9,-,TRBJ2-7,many,CASSSDRGGGYEQYF,TGTGCCAGCAGCTCAGACAGGGGCGGGGGCTACGAGCAGTACTTC
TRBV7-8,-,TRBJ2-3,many,CASSLSGKGSTDTQYF,TGTGCCAGCAGCTTATCCGGCAAGGGAAGCACAGATACGCAGTATTTT
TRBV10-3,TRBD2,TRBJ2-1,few,CAISPHSGGALNEQFF,TGTGCCATCAGTCCTCATAGCGGGGGGGCCCTCAATGAGCAGTTCTTC
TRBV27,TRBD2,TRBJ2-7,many,CASSPRSTSGREEQYF,TGTGCCAGCAGTCCACGATCGACTAGCGGGAGGGAAGAGCAGTACTTC
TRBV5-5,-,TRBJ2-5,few,CASTSLPGAGETQYF,TGTGCCAGCACCTCCCTCCCGGGGGCGGGGGAGACCCAGTACTTC
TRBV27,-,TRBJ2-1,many,CASSAVRSGSYNEQFF,TGTGCCAGCAGTGCCGTACGTAGCGGATCCTACAATGAGCAGTTCTTC
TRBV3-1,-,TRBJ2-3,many,CASSQWKGARAGTDTQYF,TGTGCCAGCAGCCAATGGAAGGGCGCGAGGGCCGGGACAGATACGCAGTATTTT
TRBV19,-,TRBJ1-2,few,CASSIGGARGVGYTF,TGTGCCAGTAGTATAGGGGGGGCGCGTGGAGTTGGCTACACCTTC
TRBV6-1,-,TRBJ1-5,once,CASSQRSPSQPQHF,TGTGCCAGCAGTCAACGGTCGCCCAGTCAGCCCCAGCATTTT
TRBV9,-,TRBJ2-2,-,CASSVSAFFNTGELFF,TGTGCCAGCAGCGTCTCTGCCTTCTTTAACACCGGGGAGCTGTTTTTT
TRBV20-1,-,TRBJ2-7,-,CSLQKSYEQYF,TGCAGTTTACAGAAATCCTACGAGCAGTACTTC
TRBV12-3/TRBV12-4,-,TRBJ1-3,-,CASRTHNSGNTIYF,TGTGCCAGCAGAACCCATAACTCTGGAAACACCATATATTTT
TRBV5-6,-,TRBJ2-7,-,CASSATGTEGSYEQYF,TGTGCCAGCAGCGCCACCGGGACCGAGGGCTCCTACGAGCAGTACTTC
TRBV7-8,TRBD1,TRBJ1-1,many,CASSLAIQGAPEAFF,TGTGCCAGCAGCTTGGCTATCCAGGGGGCGCCGGAAGCTTTCTTT
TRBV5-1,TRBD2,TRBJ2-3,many,CASSGGTRRSTDTQYF,TGCGCCAGCAGCGGGGGGACTAGGAGGAGCACAGATACGCAGTATTTT
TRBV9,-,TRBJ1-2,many,CASSGPGRDRGYTF,TGTGCCAGCAGCGGGCCGGGAAGGGACCGTGGCTACACCTTC
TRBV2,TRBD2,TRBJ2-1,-,CASSGVKGLAGNGQFF,TGTGCCAGCAGTGGGGTAAAGGGACTAGCGGGAAATGGGCAGTTCTTC
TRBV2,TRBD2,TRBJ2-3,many,CASSFLAGVADTQYF,TGTGCCAGCAGTTTTCTAGCGGGAGTTGCAGATACGCAGTATTTT
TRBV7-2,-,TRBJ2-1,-,CASSLDETYNEQFF,TGTGCCAGCAGCTTAGATGAGACCTACAATGAGCAGTTCTTC
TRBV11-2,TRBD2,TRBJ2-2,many,CASSFLAGGTGELFF,TGTGCCAGCAGCTTTCTAGCGGGGGGCACCGGGGAGCTGTTTTTT